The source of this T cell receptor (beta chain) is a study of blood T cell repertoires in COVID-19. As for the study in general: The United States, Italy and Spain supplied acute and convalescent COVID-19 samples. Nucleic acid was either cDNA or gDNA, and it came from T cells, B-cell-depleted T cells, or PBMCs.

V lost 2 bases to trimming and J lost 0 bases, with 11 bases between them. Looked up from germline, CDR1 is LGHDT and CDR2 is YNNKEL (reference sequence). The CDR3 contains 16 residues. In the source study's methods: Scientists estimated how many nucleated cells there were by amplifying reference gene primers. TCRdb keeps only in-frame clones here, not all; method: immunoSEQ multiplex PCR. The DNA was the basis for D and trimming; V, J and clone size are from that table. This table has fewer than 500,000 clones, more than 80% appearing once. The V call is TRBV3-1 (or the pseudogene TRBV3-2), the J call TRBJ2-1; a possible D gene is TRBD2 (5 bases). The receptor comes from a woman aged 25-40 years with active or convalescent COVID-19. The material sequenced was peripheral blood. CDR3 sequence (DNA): TGTGCCAGCAGCCAATTGACGGGGAGCTCCTACAATGAGCAGTTCTTC. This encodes CASSQLTGSSYNEQFF.